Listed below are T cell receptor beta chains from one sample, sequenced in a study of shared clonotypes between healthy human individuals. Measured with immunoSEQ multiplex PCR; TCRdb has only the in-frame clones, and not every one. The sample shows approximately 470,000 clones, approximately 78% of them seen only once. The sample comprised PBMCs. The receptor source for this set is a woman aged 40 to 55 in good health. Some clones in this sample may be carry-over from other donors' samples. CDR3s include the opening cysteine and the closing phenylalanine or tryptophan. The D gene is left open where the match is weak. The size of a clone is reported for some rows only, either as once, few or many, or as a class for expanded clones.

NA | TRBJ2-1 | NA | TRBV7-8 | CASSPGLFNEQFF | TGTGCCAGCAGCCCAGGACTCTTCAATGAGCAGTTCTTC
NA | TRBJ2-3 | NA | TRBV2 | CASWGRATVPDTQYF | TGTGCCAGCTGGGGGCGGGCCACGGTCCCAGATACGCAGTATTTT
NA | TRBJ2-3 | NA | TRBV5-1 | CASSSGGSDTQYF | TGCGCCAGCAGCTCCGGGGGATCAGATACGCAGTATTTT
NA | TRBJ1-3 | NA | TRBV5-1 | CASSPGLTSSGNTIYF | TGCGCCAGCAGCCCGGGACTCACGAGCTCTGGAAACACCATATATTTT
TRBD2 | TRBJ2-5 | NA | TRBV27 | CASSWLAGKETQYF | TGTGCCAGCAGTTGGTTAGCGGGGAAAGAGACCCAGTACTTC
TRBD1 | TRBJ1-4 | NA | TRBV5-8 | CASSPGTGQDYATNEKLFF | TGTGCCAGCAGCCCGGGGACGGGACAGGATTATGCAACTAATGAAAAACTGTTTTTT
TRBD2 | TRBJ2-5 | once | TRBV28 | CASTHLVGGRKETQYF | TGTGCCAGCACCCATCTAGTCGGCGGGAGAAAAGAGACCCAGTACTTC
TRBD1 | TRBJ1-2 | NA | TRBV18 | CASSPPAGGGYTF | TGTGCCAGCTCACCTCCCGCAGGGGGCGGCTACACCTTC
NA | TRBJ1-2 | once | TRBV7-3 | CASSPAVDYYGYTF | TGTGCCAGCAGCCCCGCGGTGGACTACTATGGCTACACCTTC
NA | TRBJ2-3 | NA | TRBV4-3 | CASSQGTRRGADTQYF | TGCGCCAGCAGCCAAGGAACGCGGAGAGGCGCAGATACGCAGTATTTT
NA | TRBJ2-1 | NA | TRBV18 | CASSPEAGDEQFF | TGTGCCAGCTCACCAGAAGCCGGGGATGAGCAGTTCTTC
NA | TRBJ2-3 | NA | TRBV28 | CASSQSSTDTQYF | TGTGCCAGCAGTCAGTCTAGCACAGATACGCAGTATTTT
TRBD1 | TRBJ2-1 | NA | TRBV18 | CASSPNFQGVRDEQFF | TGTGCCAGCTCACCCAACTTTCAGGGGGTCCGGGATGAGCAGTTCTTC
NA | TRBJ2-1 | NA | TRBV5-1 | CASSLDPVYNEQFF | TGCGCCAGCAGCTTGGACCCGGTATACAATGAGCAGTTCTTC
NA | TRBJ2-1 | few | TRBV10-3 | CAIRGLTDEQFF | TGTGCCATCAGGGGACTGACGGATGAGCAGTTCTTC
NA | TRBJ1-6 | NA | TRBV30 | CAWSVRGAAGNSPLHF | TGTGCCTGGAGTGTACGAGGGGCCGCGGGGAATTCACCCCTCCACTTT
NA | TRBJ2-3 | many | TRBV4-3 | CASSQLGPGQSTDTQYF | TGCGCCAGCAGCCAATTGGGACCGGGACAAAGCACAGATACGCAGTATTTT
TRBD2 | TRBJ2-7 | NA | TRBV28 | CASNLLAGGLGEQYF | TGTGCCAGCAACTTACTAGCGGGAGGTCTTGGAGAGCAGTACTTC
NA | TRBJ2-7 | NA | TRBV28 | CASSFQNTYYEQYF | TGTGCCAGCAGTTTTCAGAACACCTACTACGAGCAGTACTTC
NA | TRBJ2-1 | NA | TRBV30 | CAQSLHNEQFF | TGTGCCCAGTCTCTTCACAATGAGCAGTTCTTC
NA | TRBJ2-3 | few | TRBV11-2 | CASRPGLAGDTQYF | TGTGCCAGCAGGCCGGGTTTGGCGGGAGATACGCAGTATTTT
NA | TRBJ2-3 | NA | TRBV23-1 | CASSQSERADTDTQYF | TGCGCCAGCTCCCAAAGCGAACGGGCGGACACAGATACGCAGTATTTT
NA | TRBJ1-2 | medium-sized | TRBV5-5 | CASSLRLGGANYGYTF | TGTGCCAGCAGCTTGCGGTTGGGGGGAGCTAACTATGGCTACACCTTC
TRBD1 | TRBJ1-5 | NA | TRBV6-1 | CASSELQGAAQPQHF | TGTGCCAGCAGTGAGCTCCAGGGGGCGGCTCAGCCCCAGCATTTT
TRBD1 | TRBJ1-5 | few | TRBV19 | CASTPQGLGNQPQHF | TGTGCCAGTACCCCACAGGGGTTGGGCAATCAGCCCCAGCATTTT
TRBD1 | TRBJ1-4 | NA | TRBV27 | CASGGTGREKLFF | TGTGCCAGCGGGGGGACAGGGAGGGAAAAACTGTTTTTT
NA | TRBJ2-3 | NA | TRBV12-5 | CASGDPRERTDTQYF | TGTGCTAGTGGGGACCCCCGGGAGAGGACAGATACGCAGTATTTT
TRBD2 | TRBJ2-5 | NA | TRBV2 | CASMSLAGGQETQYF | TGTGCCAGCATGTCGCTAGCGGGAGGACAAGAGACCCAGTACTTC
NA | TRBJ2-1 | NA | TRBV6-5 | CASSPGAGEQFF | TGTGCCAGCAGCCCCGGGGCCGGTGAGCAGTTCTTC
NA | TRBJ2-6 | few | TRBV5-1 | CASNLGAEGANVLTF | TGCGCCAGCAATCTGGGAGCAGAGGGGGCCAACGTCCTGACTTTC
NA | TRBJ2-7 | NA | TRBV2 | CATTVDEKPYEQYF | TGTGCCACCACAGTGGATGAAAAGCCCTACGAGCAGTACTTC
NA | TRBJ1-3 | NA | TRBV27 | CASSLNSGNTIYF | TGTGCCAGCAGCCTTAACTCTGGAAACACCATATATTTT
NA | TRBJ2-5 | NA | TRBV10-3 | CAISEYREETQYF | TGTGCCATCAGTGAATACAGGGAAGAGACCCAGTACTTC